The 8 T cell receptor beta chains presented below share a single source sample, sequenced in a study of breast tumors, draining lymph nodes, adjacent tissues. TCRdb redid the calling of the multiplex PCR reads with MiXCR, one entry per CDR3 protein. The data hold about 31,000 distinct CDR3 sequences, with over 55% observed a single time. Input material: breast tumor tissue. The receptors were gathered from a female donor with breast cancer. Some clones in this sample may be carry-over from other donors' samples.

This sequence joins TRBV20-1 and TRBJ2-1; D assignment may be TRBD1 or TRBD2 (5 bases each). The V gene's germline CDR1 is DFQATT and CDR2 SNEGSKA (reference sequence). The CDR3 has 13 amino acids. With 8 bases removed from V and 10 bases from J, the gap between germline ends came to 21 bases. The CDR3 sequence: CSTRGWDPGEQFF. The CDR3 DNA follows: TGCAGTACGAGAGGGTGGGACCCTGGGGAGCAGTTCTTC.

As for this clonotype: A junction end diverges from the germline sequence, so it may reflect a read error. V gene TRBV10-3 combines with J gene TRBJ1-2, with 9 bases aligning to TRBD1. The V gene's germline CDR1 is ENHRY and CDR2 SYGVKD. This CDR3 region has 17 residues. CDR3 region: CASSAPTGGGQLRGYTF. The CDR3 DNA reads as TGTGCCAGCAGTGCTCCGACAGGGGGTGGCCAACTACGGGGCTACACCTTC.

The CDR3 loop is CASSPTNEKLFF. The CDR3 region has the DNA TGTGCCAGCAGCCCTACCAATGAAAAACTGTTTTTT. The chain employs TRBV11-2 and TRBJ1-4, with D unclear. The V gene's germline CDR1 is SGHAT and CDR2 FQNNGV. The CDR3 covers 12 residues. The V end was cut by 5 bases, the J end by 5 bases, with 6 bases between. The variable domain in full, completed from reference TRBV11-2 and TRBJ1-4, reads EAGVAQSPRYKIIEKRQSVAFWCNPISGHATLYWYQQILGQGPKLLIQFQNNGVVDDSQLPKDRFSAERLKGVDSTLKIQPAKLEDSAVYLCASSPTNEKLFFGSGTQLSVL.

On this clonotype: Germline is not matched at one junction end, which may reflect a read error. The chain couples TRBV7-2 to TRBJ2-1, with 9 bases lining up with TRBD2. The CDR3 contains 16 residues. Germline CDR1 and CDR2: SGHTA and FQGNSA. The CDR3 here is CGSSLASSGVGGEQFF. Written as DNA, the CDR3 is TGTGGCAGCAGCTTAGCTTCTAGCGGGGTCGGCGGAGAGCAGTTCTTC.

This clonotype was seen at least ten times. V and J are TRBV10-3 and TRBJ2-7; D not certain. In germline, CDR1 is ENHRY, CDR2 SYGVKD. The ends were cut back, 0 bases at V and 6 bases at J, with 6 bases in the middle. This CDR3 is built from 12 residues. This chain's CDR3 is CAISESSAEQYF. CDR3 in DNA: TGTGCCATCAGTGAGTCATCGGCCGAGCAGTACTTC.

This sequence joins TRBV7-2 and TRBJ2-3, with 8 nucleotides matching TRBD2. The germline gives CDR1 SGHTA, CDR2 FQGNSA. CDR3 size: 15 residues. With 5 bases clipped from V and 6 bases from J, the junction kept 10 bases outside the gene matches. CDR3 nucleotides: TGTGCCAGCAGCCGTGGGGCTAGCGGGTCGGATACGCAGTATTTT. It encodes CASSRGASGSDTQYF.

The chain carries TRBV27 and TRBJ1-2; D may be TRBD1 (5 bases). V was cut by 1 base and J by 8 bases, with 17 bases left in between. The CDR3 is 15 amino acids. CDR1 and CDR2 from the germline V gene are MNHEY and SMNVEV (reference sequence). The CDR3, as DNA: TGTGCCAGCAGTTTATTGAGGGACCTCCAAGGAGGCTACACCTTC. Translated: CASSLLRDLQGGYTF.

This clonotype has a handful of counts. The J gene is TRBJ2-1, the V gene TRBV7-6, with 9 nucleotides matching TRBD1. The CDR3 loop spans 15 amino acids. Germline CDR1 reads SGHVS; CDR2 reads FNYEAQ. The V gene end was trimmed by 6 bases and the J gene end by 3 bases; junction bases not matched to a gene: 6. In nucleotides, the CDR3 is TGTGCCAGCAGTTTAACAGGGGGCGACTACAATGAGCAGTTCTTC. Protein sequence: CASSLTGGDYNEQFF.